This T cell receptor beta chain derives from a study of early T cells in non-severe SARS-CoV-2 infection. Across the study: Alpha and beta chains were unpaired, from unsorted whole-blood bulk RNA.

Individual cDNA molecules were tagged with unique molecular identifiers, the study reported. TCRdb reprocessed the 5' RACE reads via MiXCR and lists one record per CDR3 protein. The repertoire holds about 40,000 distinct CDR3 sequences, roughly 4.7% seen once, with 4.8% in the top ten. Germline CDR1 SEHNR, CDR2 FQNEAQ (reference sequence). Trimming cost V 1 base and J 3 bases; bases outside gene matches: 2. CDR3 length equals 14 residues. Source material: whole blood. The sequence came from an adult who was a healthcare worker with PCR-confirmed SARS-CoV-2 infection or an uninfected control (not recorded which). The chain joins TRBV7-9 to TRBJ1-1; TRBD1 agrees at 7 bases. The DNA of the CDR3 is TGTGCCAGCAGCTTAGTCCAGGGGGACACTGAAGCTTTCTTT. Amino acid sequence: CASSLVQGDTEAFF.